These T cell receptor beta chains were read from a single sample in a study of blood T cells in healthy people across ages. MiXCR was run by TCRdb on the 5' RACE reads, yielding one entry per CDR3 protein. The sample holds more than 700,000 distinct CDR3 sequences, approximately 55% seen once. The sample was blood. These receptors came from a man of 80 years or more in good health. CDR3s include the opening cysteine and the closing phenylalanine or tryptophan. The D gene is left open where the match is weak. Clone size is stated in some rows and not others, as once, few, many or a class when expanded.

NA	TRBV7-9	NA	TRBJ1-1	CASSSTDSRAFF	TGTGCCAGCAGCTCAACGGACTCCCGGGCTTTCTTT
NA	TRBV7-6	NA	TRBJ2-7	CASSFSTGSSYEQYF	TGTGCCAGCAGCTTTTCCACGGGAAGCTCCTACGAGCAGTACTTC
few	TRBV6-1	NA	TRBJ2-7	CASSQIGQGPYEQYF	TGTGCCAGCAGTCAAATCGGGCAGGGGCCCTACGAGCAGTACTTC
NA	TRBV18	NA	TRBJ2-3	CASSPKADTQYF	TGTGCCAGCTCACCGAAGGCAGATACGCAGTATTTT
NA	TRBV28	NA	TRBJ2-7	CASRAFKPGSYEQYF	TGTGCCAGCAGGGCCTTTAAACCCGGCTCCTACGAGCAGTACTTC
NA	TRBV20-1	NA	TRBJ1-2	CSARDRRGAGYGYTF	TGCAGTGCTAGAGATCGAAGGGGCGCTGGCTATGGCTACACCTTC
once	TRBV7-9	TRBD2	TRBJ2-7	CASSLTSRSSYEQYF	TGTGCCAGCAGCTTGACTAGCAGATCCTCCTACGAGCAGTACTTC
NA	TRBV29-1	NA	TRBJ2-5	CSVALRAETQYF	TGCAGCGTTGCCCTCAGGGCAGAGACCCAGTACTTC
NA	TRBV20-1	TRBD2	TRBJ2-4	CSAPGAGGSYNEQYF	TGCAGTGCTCCTGGGGCGGGAGGGTCCTACAATGAGCAGTACTTC
NA	TRBV29-1	TRBD1	TRBJ2-7	CSVDVTGGYEQYF	TGCAGCGTTGATGTGACAGGGGGCTACGAGCAGTACTTC
few	TRBV7-2	NA	TRBJ2-7	CASSLGGQRHEQYF	TGTGCCAGCAGCTTAGGCGGCCAGCGCCACGAGCAGTACTTC
NA	TRBV12-3/TRBV12-4	NA	TRBJ2-3	CASRTRTDTQYF	TGTGCCAGCCGGACTCGCACAGATACGCAGTATTTT
NA	TRBV7-2	NA	TRBJ1-2	CAGSSTSTRGYTF	TGTGCCGGCAGCTCCACATCGACCCGTGGCTACACCTTC
few	TRBV6-1	NA	TRBJ2-7	CASRPPSSYEQYF	TGTGCCAGCAGGCCCCCGAGCTCCTACGAGCAGTACTTC
few	TRBV5-1	NA	TRBJ1-2	CASSLRAGDYGYTF	TGCGCCAGCAGCTTGAGGGCAGGGGACTATGGCTACACCTTC
NA	TRBV5-6	NA	TRBJ2-7	CASSFWRHSYEQYF	TGTGCCAGCAGCTTTTGGAGACATTCCTACGAGCAGTACTTC
NA	TRBV11-3	TRBD2	TRBJ2-1	CASSLDPGRAANEQFF	TGTGCCAGCAGCTTAGATCCCGGGAGGGCGGCGAATGAGCAGTTCTTC
NA	TRBV19	NA	TRBJ1-1	CASSIGQMNTEAFF	TGTGCCAGTAGTATAGGACAGATGAACACTGAAGCTTTCTTT
NA	TRBV7-6	NA	TRBJ2-5	CASSLAPAQETQYF	TGTGCCAGCAGCTTAGCGCCAGCCCAAGAGACCCAGTACTTC
few	TRBV7-2	TRBD1	TRBJ1-2	CASSPDRVSYGYTF	TGTGCCAGCAGCCCCGACAGGGTATCCTATGGCTACACCTTC
NA	TRBV5-6	TRBD2	TRBJ2-7	CASSLSGGHSYEQYF	TGTGCCAGCAGCTTGTCGGGGGGGCACTCCTACGAGCAGTACTTC